The clone carrying this T cell receptor beta chain was counted ten times or more. As yet, its antigen is unknown. Time point indicated: newly diagnosed GD, antithyroid drugs for less than 3 months. Following extraction of RNA from PBMCs, that RNA was used to make the TCR library. In building TCR beta libraries, iRepertoire HTBI primers were used together with Arm-PCR of CDR3 regions. One entry per CDR3 protein results from TCRdb running MiXCR on the multiplex PCR reads. The sample consists of some 200,000 distinct CDR3 sequences, approximately 19% of them appearing once. This record comes from a study of regulatory T cells in long-lasting Graves disease. Study-wide points: Persistent Graves' patients showed a TCR diversity that was lower than that of newly diagnosed ones. Newly diagnosed disease favored TRBV20-1 and TRBJ2-1 over persistent disease.

The CDR3 has 18 amino acids. V was shortened by 6 bases and J by 0 bases, with 21 bases between the two germline ends. Per the germline V gene, CDR1 is MNHNS and CDR2 is SASEGT. This sample was also put to use in a study of T cells in Graves' hyperthyroidism and ophthalmopathy. That paper notes: Exclusion criteria comprised uncontrolled infection, other autoimmune disease, pregnancy or lactation. The primer set for the first-round RT-PCR of the TCR CDR3 was HTBI.

The receptor's source is a woman in her twenties or thirties with Graves disease. The material sequenced was peripheral blood mononuclear cells (PBMCs), taken at new diagnosis, from a patient treated with antithyroid drugs. The gene calls are TRBV6-1 and TRBJ1-5, with a possible D match to TRBD1 (6 bases). The CDR3 sequence is CASSMDSLRGYSNQPQHF. In DNA, the CDR3 is TGTGCCAGCAGCATGGACAGCCTACGAGGATATAGCAATCAGCCCCAGCATTTT.